This entry lists 4 T cell receptor beta chains sequenced from one sample in a study of T cell repertoires in cytomegalovirus infection. TCRdb redid the calling of the reads with MiXCR, one entry per CDR3 protein. This sample has hundreds of thousands of distinct CDR3 sequences, with about 28% found just once. For these receptors, no antigen is known. Sequenced material: cultured PBMCs, taken from culture after CMV antigen stimulation. The receptor set was obtained from a human donor in good health (CMV status not recorded). Some clones in this sample may be carry-over from other donors' samples.

The rearrangement joins TRBV19 to TRBJ2-2; tentative D call: TRBD1 (5 bases). Between the trimmed V and J ends, which lost 9 bases and 6 bases, there was a span of 14 bases. In germline, CDR1 is LNHDA, CDR2 SQIVND (reference sequence). The CDR3 contains 13 residues. Written as DNA, the CDR3 is TGTGCCAGCCTCACCGGCAGGGCCGGGGAGCTGTTTTTT. This encodes CASLTGRAGELFF.

The rearrangement links TRBV24-1 to TRBJ2-1; unclear D gene. V lost 3 bases and J lost 5, with 7 bases in between. Germline-derived CDR1 and CDR2 are KGHDR and SFDVKD. The CDR3 totals 13 residues. CDR3 loop: CATSDVTHNEQFF. Here the CDR3 DNA reads TGTGCCACCAGTGATGTTACCCACAATGAGCAGTTCTTC.

This clonotype was recorded a few times. The gene calls are TRBV7-8 and TRBJ2-3, with 9 positions matching TRBD1. This CDR3 has 15 amino acids. The V segment lost 5 bases and the J segment 5 bases; nucleotides outside the gene matches: 8. The germline CDR1 and CDR2 sequences are SGHVS and FQNEAQ. For the CDR3, the DNA is TGTGCCAGCAGCCTTGGGACAGGGTCCGTAGATACGCAGTATTTT. Its translation: CASSLGTGSVDTQYF.

This chain uses TRBV19 with TRBJ2-3, with D perhaps TRBD1 or TRBD2 (5 bases each). CDR3 length: 14 amino acids. Germline assignment: CDR1 LNHDA and CDR2 SQIVND (reference sequence). Trimming took 7 bases from V and 4 from J, leaving 15 bases between them. CDR3 nucleotides: TGTGCCAGTACCCCGGGGCAGATCCCAGATACGCAGTATTTT. This translates into CASTPGQIPDTQYF.